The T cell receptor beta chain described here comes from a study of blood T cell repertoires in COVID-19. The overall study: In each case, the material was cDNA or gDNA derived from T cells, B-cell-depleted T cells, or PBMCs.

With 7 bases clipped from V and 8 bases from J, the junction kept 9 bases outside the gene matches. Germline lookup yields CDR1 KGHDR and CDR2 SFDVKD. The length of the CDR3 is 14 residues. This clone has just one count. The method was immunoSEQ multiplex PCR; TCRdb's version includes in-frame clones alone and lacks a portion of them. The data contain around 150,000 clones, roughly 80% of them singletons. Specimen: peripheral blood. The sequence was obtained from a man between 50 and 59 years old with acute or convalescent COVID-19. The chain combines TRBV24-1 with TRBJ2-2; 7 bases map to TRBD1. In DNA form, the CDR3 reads TGTGCCACCAGCGGGACAGAGAGGTGGGGGGAGCTGTTTTTT. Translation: CATSGTERWGELFF.